These 23 T cell receptor beta chains came from one sample sequenced in a study of cytomegalovirus exposure and HLA in healthy donors. 13 Jbeta primers and 60 Vbeta primers were used for the PCR. The assay was immunoSEQ multiplex PCR, and TCRdb's table has in-frame clones only and misses some. The table records about 100,000 clones, around three quarters of them present only once. Sequenced sample: PBMCs. These receptors all stem from a female donor in good health and CMV-seropositive.

The chain employs TRBV7-9 and TRBJ1-3; D gene ambiguous. The V gene's germline CDR1 is SEHNR and CDR2 FQNEAQ (reference sequence). The CDR3 runs to 14 residues. Trimming left V 3 bases short and J 1 base short, with 7 bases between. CDR3 sequence: CASSFSRSGNTIYF. The DNA of the CDR3 is TGTGCCAGCAGCTTTTCCAGGTCTGGAAACACCATATATTTT.

The chain uses TRBV7-8 and TRBJ2-7; D uncertain. The CDR3 has 14 amino acids. The germline V gene has CDR1 SGHVS and CDR2 FQNEAQ. Trimming pared 2 bases from V and 0 bases from J, leaving 8 bases between. The CDR3 nucleotides are TGTGCCAGCAGCTTACCCTGGAGCTCCTACGAGCAGTACTTC. Translation: CASSLPWSSYEQYF.

The chain carries TRBV29-1 and TRBJ2-1, with TRBD1 matching 8 bases. The CDR3 loop spans 13 amino acids. CDR1 and CDR2 (germline): SQVTM, ANQGSEA. V trimming: 7 bases; J trimming: 8 bases; junction bases outside the gene matches: 10. This CDR3 reads CSARKQGGDEQFF. The CDR3 DNA is TGCAGCGCGAGAAAACAGGGGGGCGATGAGCAGTTCTTC.

The chain is built from TRBV7-2 and TRBJ2-3; 9 nucleotides align to TRBD2. Germline V gives CDR1 SGHTA, CDR2 FQGNSA. With 3 bases clipped from V and 0 bases from J, the junction kept 13 bases outside the gene matches. The CDR3 spans 19 residues. The CDR3 DNA reads as TGTGCCAGCAGCTTGTACGGGCTGGCGGGGGGGCGGAGCACAGATACGCAGTATTTT. The encoded protein is CASSLYGLAGGRSTDTQYF.

CDR3 nucleotides: TGTGCCAGCAGGGCAAGTGGACTCCAGAGCACTGAAGCTTTCTTT. Residues: CASRASGLQSTEAFF. The chain joins TRBV6-5 to TRBJ1-1; D uncertain. V lost 6 bases to trimming and J lost 4 bases, with 18 bases between them. This CDR3 region has 15 residues. CDR1 MNHEY and CDR2 SVGAGI come from the germline V gene.

As to this clone: One end of the junction varies from germline; a read error may be responsible. V usage is TRBV7-9 and J usage is TRBJ2-7; D might be TRBD2 (6 bases). Per germline, CDR1 SEHNR and CDR2 FQNEAQ (reference sequence). The CDR3 has 19 residues. CDR3 bases: TGTTCCAGCAGCTTTGGAGCTGGGGAAGGGGACGGGAGAAGGTACGAGCAGTACTTC. Translated: CSSSFGAGEGDGRRYEQYF. Full variable domain (outside the CDR3, taken from reference TRBV7-9 and TRBJ2-7): DTGVSQNPRHKITKRGQNVTFRCDPISEHNRLYWYRQTLGQGPEFLTYFQNEAQLEKSRLLSDRFSAERPKGSFSTLEIQRTEQGDSAMYLCSSSFGAGEGDGRRYEQYFGPGTRLTVT.

The chain links TRBV7-2 to TRBJ2-7, with D possibly being TRBD2 (5 bases). V was pared by 4 bases and J by 9 bases, with 16 bases between. CDR1 SGHTA and CDR2 FQGNSA come from the germline V gene. The CDR3 totals 13 residues. The CDR3 nucleotides are TGTGCCAGCAGCTCGTTTGTTTCGGAGGTGCAGTACTTC. It translates to CASSSFVSEVQYF.

This clone was recorded a few times. The rearrangement uses TRBV7-9 and TRBJ1-1, with D hard to call. The CDR3 consists of 14 residues. The V gene's germline CDR1 is SEHNR and CDR2 FQNEAQ (reference sequence). The V and J ends lost 1 base and 3 bases respectively, with 9 bases between them. The CDR3: CASSLGAGYTEAFF. The DNA of the CDR3 is TGTGCCAGCAGCTTAGGTGCGGGATACACTGAAGCTTTCTTT.

The chain joins TRBV7-9 to TRBJ1-5; TRBD1 is a possible D gene (5 bases). V lost 0 bases to trimming and J lost 2 bases, with 11 bases between them. Germline CDR1 is SEHNR and CDR2 is FQNEAQ (reference sequence). This CDR3 is 16 amino acids long. CDR3 residues: CASSLAGPVGNQPQHF. The CDR3 coding sequence is TGTGCCAGCAGCTTAGCGGGGCCGGTGGGCAATCAGCCCCAGCATTTT.

This chain uses TRBV30 with TRBJ2-2; 9 bases agree with TRBD2. The CDR3 spans 15 residues. Germline V gene data show CDR1 as GTSNPN and CDR2 as SVGIG (reference sequence). The V segment lost 1 base and the J segment 8 bases; nucleotides outside the gene matches: 8. The CDR3 bases are TGTGCCTGGAGTGGAGCGGGGGGCCCTTGGGGGGAGCTGTTTTTT. Protein sequence: CAWSGAGGPWGELFF. Using reference TRBV30 and TRBJ2-2 for the parts outside the CDR3, the full variable domain is SQTIHQWPATLVQPVGSPLSLECTVEGTSNPNLYWYRQAAGRGLQLLFYSVGIGQISSEVPQNLSASRPQDRQFILSSKKLLLSDSGFYLCAWSGAGGPWGELFFGEGSRLTVL.

The chain joins TRBV15 to TRBJ2-3; D possibly corresponds to TRBD2 (5 bases). V dropped 4 bases and J dropped 4 bases, with 9 bases sitting between them. From germline, CDR1 is LNHNV and CDR2 YYDKDF (reference sequence). There are 13 residues in the CDR3. This CDR3 reads CATSNPGSDTQYF. CDR3 in DNA: TGTGCCACCAGCAATCCGGGGTCAGATACGCAGTATTTT.

The chain has TRBV15 and TRBJ1-2; no definite D call. V lost 1 base and J lost 4, with 13 bases in between. Germline CDR1 and CDR2: LNHNV and YYDKDF (reference sequence). This CDR3 comprises 15 residues. The CDR3 loop reads CATSRAVSTIYGYTF. The CDR3 nucleotides read TGTGCCACCAGCAGAGCAGTCAGTACTATCTATGGCTACACCTTC. The full variable domain, with the rest looked up from reference TRBV15 and TRBJ1-2, is DAMVIQNPRYQVTQFGKPVTLSCSQTLNHNVMYWYQQKSSQAPKLLFHYYDKDFNNEADTPDNFQSRRPNTSFCFLDIRSPGLGDTAMYLCATSRAVSTIYGYTFGSGTRLTVV.

V usage is TRBV6-5 and J usage is TRBJ2-7; D unresolved. The CDR3 contains 13 residues. V was trimmed by 6 bases and J by 2 bases, leaving 11 bases between them. Germline CDR1 reads MNHEY; CDR2 reads SVGAGI. The CDR3 sequence: CASSPTLPYEQYF. CDR3 DNA: TGTGCCAGCAGCCCGACTCTCCCCTACGAGCAGTACTTC.

This chain uses TRBV5-1 with TRBJ1-4; D is undetermined. Per the germline V gene, CDR1 is SGHRS and CDR2 is YFSETQ. CDR3 length: 17 residues. The V end lost 0 bases, the J end lost 2 bases, and 14 bases lay between the germline ends. This CDR3 reads CASSLGRPALTNEKLFF. For the CDR3, the DNA is TGCGCCAGCAGCTTGGGCAGGCCCGCGCTTACTAATGAAAAACTGTTTTTT.

The gene calls are TRBV27 and TRBJ1-1; D is possibly TRBD1 (6 bases). Deletions cut 6 bases from V and 1 base from J, with 9 bases between. Per the germline V gene, CDR1 is MNHEY and CDR2 is SMNVEV (reference sequence). The CDR3 extends over 13 amino acids. The DNA for the CDR3 is TGTGCCAGCAGCCTGACAGGGAACACTGAAGCTTTCTTT. It encodes CASSLTGNTEAFF.

This clone was detected only a few times. This chain uses TRBV5-1 with TRBJ2-7; no clear D. The CDR3 loop spans 13 amino acids. Trimming stripped 0 bases from V and 3 bases from J, with 7 bases between. CDR1 and CDR2 (germline): SGHRS, YFSETQ. DNA for the CDR3: TGCGCCAGCAGCTTGGGCGGCATCTACGAGCAGTACTTC. Translated, it gives CASSLGGIYEQYF.

The chain uses TRBV4-2 and TRBJ2-7; D is ambiguous. CDR1 and CDR2 (germline): LGHNA, YNFKEQ. This CDR3 spans 13 amino acids. V lost 0 bases to trimming and J lost 6 bases, with 9 bases between them. CDR3 sequence (DNA): TGTGCCAGCAGCCAAGATCAAATCGGCGAGCAGTACTTC. Protein product: CASSQDQIGEQYF.

The CDR3 spells CASRDRLGETQYF. CDR3 DNA sequence: TGTGCCTCCCGGGACAGGCTCGGAGAGACCCAGTACTTC. The chain joins TRBV19 to TRBJ2-5, with 8 bases identical to TRBD1. The junction had 9 bases not matched to a gene; V was cut back by 11 bases and J by 4 bases. This CDR3 is 13 amino acids long. In germline, CDR1 is LNHDA, CDR2 SQIVND (reference sequence).

The rearrangement links TRBV23-1 to TRBJ1-1, with a possible D match to TRBD1 (5 bases). TRBV23-1 is treated as an ORF (open reading frame) with a function not yet certain. V lost 10 bases and J 4 bases, leaving 13 bases between the germline ends. This CDR3 has 12 amino acids. The CDR3 nucleotides read TGCGCCACATGTTTGGGGGGCACTGAAGCTTTCTTT. It codes for CATCLGGTEAFF.

This clone was observed a handful of times. The genes are TRBV5-1 and TRBJ2-7, with 8 bases that match TRBD2. The CDR3 runs to 19 residues. Trimming removed 10 bases from V and 2 bases from J; junction bases left unmatched: 26. Per the germline V gene, CDR1 is SGHRS and CDR2 is YFSETQ. As DNA, the CDR3 is TGCGCCTTCCGCCAAGGACTAGAAGGTCTCAGCGGGGGACCCTACGAGCAGTACTTC. This gives the protein CAFRQGLEGLSGGPYEQYF.

J is TRBJ1-5 and V is TRBV7-9, with 8 bases fitting TRBD1. This CDR3 is built from 14 residues. Trimming removed 5 bases from V and 4 bases from J; junction bases left unmatched: 4. Germline V gene data show CDR1 as SEHNR and CDR2 as FQNEAQ (reference sequence). The CDR3 sequence is CASSRTGSNQPQHF. The CDR3 DNA is TGTGCCAGCAGCCGGACAGGGTCTAATCAGCCCCAGCATTTT.

Regarding this clone: An end of the junction differs from the germline gene, which may be a read error. The rearrangement uses TRBV7-9 and TRBJ1-3; D not resolved. Germline V CDR1 and CDR2: SEHNR, FQNEAQ (reference sequence). The CDR3 is 12 residues long. CDR3 in amino acids: CSSSFLGNTIYF. The CDR3 coding sequence is TGTTCCAGCAGCTTCCTAGGAAACACCATATATTTT.

The chain couples TRBV10-2 to TRBJ1-1; a possible D gene is TRBD1 (6 bases). CDR1 and CDR2 (germline): WSHSY, SAAADI. This CDR3 region has 13 residues. Trimming removed 7 bases from V and 3 bases from J, with 12 bases in between. This chain's CDR3 is CASNGQPYTEAFF. CDR3 coding DNA: TGCGCCAGCAACGGACAGCCCTACACTGAAGCTTTCTTT.